These 21 T cell receptor beta chains share one sample of origin, sequenced in a study of molecular identifiers for immune sequencing clone quantification. A single record per CDR3 protein comes from TCRdb applying MiXCR to the PCR reads. Of approximately 630,000 distinct CDR3 sequences in the sample, around 25% were seen once. Material: naive CD8+ T cells from blood, with Jurkat cell RNA spiked in. Specified subset: FACS-sorted CD8+CD4-CCR7+CD45RA+ naive T cells. These receptors originate from a human donor in good health. Some libraries in this study had Jurkat cell RNA spiked in.

This chain connects TRBV7-6 to TRBJ2-7, with D perhaps TRBD1 (5 bases). The CDR3 has 13 residues. V lost 0 bases to trimming and J lost 6 bases, with 9 bases between them. Germline CDR1 SGHVS, CDR2 FNYEAQ. The CDR3 nucleotides read TGTGCCAGCAGCTTAGCGTTAGGGGTCGAGCAGTACTTC. Translated, it gives CASSLALGVEQYF.

This clonotype was observed a few times. The genes are TRBV4-3 and TRBJ2-5, with D possibly TRBD2 on 5 matching bases. V lost 0 bases to trimming and J lost 1 base, with 9 bases between them. CDR1 LGHNA and CDR2 YSLEER come from the germline V gene. The CDR3 covers 15 residues. The CDR3 DNA follows: TGCGCCAGCAGCCAAGATCGGGGAGCCCAAGAGACCCAGTACTTC. Protein sequence: CASSQDRGAQETQYF.

This clonotype turned up a few times. This chain joins TRBV7-2 and TRBJ1-5, with D perhaps TRBD1 (5 bases). CDR1 and CDR2 from the germline V gene are SGHTA and FQGNSA. The CDR3 loop spans 15 amino acids. V lost 1 base and J 7 bases, leaving 14 bases between the germline ends. CDR3 nucleotides: TGTGCCAGCAGCTTAGACAGGTCACGGGGGCAGCCCCAGCATTTT. Translating gives CASSLDRSRGQPQHF.

The chain recombines TRBV5-6 with TRBJ2-5; D is uncertain. V lost 4 bases and J 0 bases, leaving 10 bases between the germline ends. Per the germline V gene, CDR1 is SGHDT and CDR2 is YYEEEE. The CDR3 extends over 14 amino acids. The CDR3 bases are TGTGCCAGCAGCCATGGGCTGAACCAAGAGACCCAGTACTTC. Protein: CASSHGLNQETQYF.

Note on this clonotype: This clone may be a read error of a much larger clone one base away. This sequence joins TRBV28 and TRBJ2-7; 8 positions agree with TRBD1. The CDR3 consists of 15 residues. V lost 8 bases, J lost 2 bases, and 11 bases stayed unmatched. Germline V gene sequence: CDR1 MDHEN, CDR2 SYDVKM. The CDR3 coding sequence is TGTGCCAGCGGCCTAGGACAGGGACAAGCCTACGAGCAGTACTTC. Encoded protein: CASGLGQGQAYEQYF.

CDR3 DNA: TGTGCCAGCAGCGTACTAGCGTCAGATACGCAGTATTTT. Translating gives CASSVLASDTQYF. The genes are TRBV9 and TRBJ2-3; perhaps TRBD2 as D (6 bases). V was trimmed by 1 base and J by 4 bases, leaving 7 bases between them. Germline V gives CDR1 SGDLS, CDR2 YYNGEE. The CDR3 covers 13 residues. Using reference TRBV9 and TRBJ2-3 for the parts outside the CDR3, the full variable domain is DSGVTQTPKHLITATGQRVTLRCSPRSGDLSVYWYQQSLDQGLQFLIQYYNGEERAKGNILERFSAQQFPDLHSELNLSSLELGDSALYFCASSVLASDTQYFGPGTRLTVL.

V gene TRBV7-9 combines with J gene TRBJ1-2, with D uncertain. The germline V gene encodes CDR1 SEHNR and CDR2 FQNEAQ (reference sequence). The CDR3 is made up of 13 amino acids. V lost 4 bases and J 7 bases, leaving 13 bases between the germline ends. CDR3 loop: CASSSHPLLGYTF. The CDR3 nucleotides read TGTGCCAGCAGCTCGCACCCCCTTCTTGGCTACACCTTC.

Only one count was recorded for this clonotype. The chain recombines TRBV5-3 with TRBJ1-3, with a tentative D call TRBD1 (5 bases). TRBV5-3 is annotated as an ORF whose role is uncertain. V was trimmed by 8 bases and J by 0 bases, leaving 18 bases between them. The CDR3 length is 16 residues. This chain's CDR3 is CASSMGPPVSGNTIYF. As DNA, the CDR3 is TGTGCCAGCAGCATGGGACCGCCTGTCTCTGGAAACACCATATATTTT.

This clonotype was observed a handful of times. This chain links TRBV24-1 with TRBJ1-4; tentative D call: TRBD1 (5 bases). The CDR3 spans 14 residues. The V gene lost 6 bases and the J gene lost 4 bases, with 11 bases spanning the gap. The germline V gene encodes CDR1 KGHDR and CDR2 SFDVKD. CDR3 sequence reads: CATSSGRGNEKLFF. DNA for the CDR3: TGTGCCACCAGTTCCGGGAGGGGTAATGAAAAACTGTTTTTT.

This chain joins TRBV30 and TRBJ1-5; weak D call: TRBD1 (5 bases). V lost 2 bases to trimming and J lost 1 base, with 6 bases between them. This CDR3 is 13 amino acids long. Germline values: CDR1 GTSNPN, CDR2 SVGIG (reference sequence). CDR3: CAWSHRSNQPQHF. In DNA form, the CDR3 reads TGTGCCTGGAGTCACAGGAGCAATCAGCCCCAGCATTTT.

In this sample, this clonotype turned up a few times. The V gene is TRBV5-1, the J gene TRBJ1-1; D perhaps matches TRBD1 (6 bases). Trimming cost V 4 bases and J 0 bases, with 13 bases left between them. The CDR3 is 15 residues long. CDR1 is SGHRS, CDR2 YFSETQ, per germline. CDR3: CASSPSWGLNTEAFF. As DNA, the CDR3 is TGCGCCAGCAGCCCGTCGTGGGGGCTGAACACTGAAGCTTTCTTT.

This clonotype was counted only a few times. The J gene is TRBJ2-5, the V gene TRBV5-6; D uncertain. This CDR3 is built from 13 residues. Germline lookup yields CDR1 SGHDT and CDR2 YYEEEE. Trimming removed 2 bases at V and 4 bases at J, with 9 bases between. As DNA, the CDR3 is TGTGCCAGCAGCTTTCCCTCAGGAGAGACCCAGTACTTC. It specifies CASSFPSGETQYF.

There are many counts of this clonotype. The V call is TRBV14, the J call TRBJ2-3, with no clear D. Germline V gene data show CDR1 as SGHDN and CDR2 as FVKESK. The germline V and J ends were trimmed by 0 bases and 4 bases, with 11 bases remaining between them. The CDR3 is 15 amino acids. CDR3: CASSQDGKGSDTQYF. The CDR3 DNA reads as TGTGCCAGCAGCCAAGATGGGAAAGGCTCAGATACGCAGTATTTT.

J is TRBJ2-7 and V is TRBV4-3; 9 nucleotides align to TRBD1. Germline loops: CDR1 LGHNA, CDR2 YSLEER. This CDR3 is 16 amino acids long. V dropped 0 bases and J dropped 3; count of bases not matched to a gene: 6. DNA for the CDR3: TGCGCCAGCAGCCAAGATAGGGGACAGGGAGACTACGAGCAGTACTTC. It translates to CASSQDRGQGDYEQYF.

This clonotype has a handful of counts. The V and J genes are TRBV4-1 and TRBJ1-6; D is unclear. The CDR3 is 16 amino acids. V lost 0 bases, J lost 4 bases, and 10 bases lay in between. Germline V gives CDR1 MGHRA, CDR2 YSYEKL. CDR3 sequence reads: CASSQEGGGYNSPLHF. CDR3 DNA: TGCGCCAGCAGCCAAGAGGGAGGTGGATATAATTCACCCCTCCACTTT.

The V gene is TRBV6-2 or TRBV6-3, the J gene TRBJ1-5, with 8 nucleotides matching TRBD1. Germline assignment: CDR1 MNHEY and CDR2 SVGEGT. V trimming: 5 bases; J trimming: 4 bases; junction bases outside the gene matches: 10. CDR3 length equals 16 residues. CDR3 protein: CASSLMRTGLNQPQHF. CDR3 nucleotide sequence: TGTGCCAGCAGTCTCATGCGGACAGGGCTTAATCAGCCCCAGCATTTT.

This clonotype was detected a few times. This chain connects TRBV27 to TRBJ2-1; 9 positions match TRBD2. V was clipped by 1 base and J by 5 bases; unmatched bases: 12. Germline V gene sequence: CDR1 MNHEY, CDR2 SMNVEV (reference sequence). The CDR3 extends over 18 amino acids. As DNA, the CDR3 is TGTGCCAGCAGTTTATATTCGCGGGAGGGCCCTTTCGACAATGAGCAGTTCTTC. Amino acid sequence: CASSLYSREGPFDNEQFF.

This clonotype was detected only a few times. V usage is TRBV27 and J usage is TRBJ2-1, with unresolved D. Trimming left V 3 bases short and J 5 bases short, with 5 bases between. The length of the CDR3 is 12 residues. Per the germline V gene, CDR1 is MNHEY and CDR2 is SMNVEV (reference sequence). The CDR3, as DNA: TGTGCCAGCAGTTTCCGCCACAATGAGCAGTTCTTC. It codes for CASSFRHNEQFF.

This chain connects TRBV6-1 to TRBJ2-7, with D perhaps TRBD1 (5 bases). CDR3 length equals 14 residues. V was clipped by 3 bases and J by 4 bases, with 13 bases between them. Germline CDR1 MNHNS, CDR2 SASEGT. CDR3 nucleotides: TGTGCCAGCAGTGAGCCAGGGTCAGGTTACGAGCAGTACTTC. This encodes CASSEPGSGYEQYF.

This clonotype showed up just a few times. The chain carries TRBV18 and TRBJ2-4; TRBD1 matches 9 bases. Germline V gives CDR1 KGHSH, CDR2 LQKENI. The V segment lost 0 bases and the J segment 7 bases; nucleotides outside the gene matches: 1. This CDR3 spans 14 amino acids. The CDR3 spells CASSPPGQGNIQYF. The CDR3 bases are TGTGCCAGCTCACCACCGGGACAGGGTAACATTCAGTACTTC.

In this sample, this clonotype turned up a few times. The rearrangement joins TRBV20-1 to TRBJ2-3; 13 nucleotides line up with TRBD2. The V gene's germline CDR1 is DFQATT and CDR2 SNEGSKA (reference sequence). CDR3 length: 17 amino acids. V shed 6 bases, J shed 2 bases, and the junction held 11 bases outside the gene matches. CDR3 in amino acids: CSADLGLAGILTDTQYF. As DNA, the CDR3 is TGCAGTGCCGACCTGGGACTAGCGGGAATACTCACAGATACGCAGTATTTT.